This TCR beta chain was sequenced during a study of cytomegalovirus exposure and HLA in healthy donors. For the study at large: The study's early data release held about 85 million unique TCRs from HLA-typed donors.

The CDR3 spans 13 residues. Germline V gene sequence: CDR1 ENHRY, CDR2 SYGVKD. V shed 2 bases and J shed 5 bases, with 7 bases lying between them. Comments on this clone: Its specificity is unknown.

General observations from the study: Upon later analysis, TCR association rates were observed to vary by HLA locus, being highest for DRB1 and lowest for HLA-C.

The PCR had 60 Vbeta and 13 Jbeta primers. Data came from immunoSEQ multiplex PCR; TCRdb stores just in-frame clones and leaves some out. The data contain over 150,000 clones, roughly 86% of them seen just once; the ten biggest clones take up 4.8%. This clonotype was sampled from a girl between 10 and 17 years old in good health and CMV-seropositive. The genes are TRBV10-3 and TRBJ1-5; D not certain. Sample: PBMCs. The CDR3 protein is CAISEKLDQPQHF. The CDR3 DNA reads TGTGCCATCAGTGAGAAGCTGGATCAGCCCCAGCATTTT.